This TCR beta chain is from a study of cytomegalovirus exposure and HLA in healthy donors. Study results and limitations: Within an earlier analysis, most TCR beta V segments proved productive either about 90% or about 30% of the time. A likely sequencing artifact accounted for one observed cluster of highly shared sequence variants. It emerged from a later analysis that several of the most significant clusters appeared to be linked to common viral pathogens.

As for this clone: Its specificity is unknown.

The donors gave bone marrow, and they were healthy. A multiplex PCR was run with 60 Vbeta primers and 13 Jbeta primers. Produced via immunoSEQ multiplex PCR; TCRdb's table is partial and in-frame only. The sample has 70,000 to 95,000 clones, about three quarters seen once. Trimming pared 0 bases from V and 3 bases from J, leaving 7 bases between. The length of the CDR3 is 14 residues. Germline lookup yields CDR1 SGHDT and CDR2 YYEEEE. Sequencing was performed on PBMCs. This receptor was obtained from a man aged 25-45 years in good health and CMV-seropositive. The chain carries TRBV5-6 and TRBJ1-3; D remains unclear. The CDR3: CASSLGGFGNTIYF. The CDR3 bases are TGTGCCAGCAGCTTGGGAGGGTTTGGAAACACCATATATTTT.